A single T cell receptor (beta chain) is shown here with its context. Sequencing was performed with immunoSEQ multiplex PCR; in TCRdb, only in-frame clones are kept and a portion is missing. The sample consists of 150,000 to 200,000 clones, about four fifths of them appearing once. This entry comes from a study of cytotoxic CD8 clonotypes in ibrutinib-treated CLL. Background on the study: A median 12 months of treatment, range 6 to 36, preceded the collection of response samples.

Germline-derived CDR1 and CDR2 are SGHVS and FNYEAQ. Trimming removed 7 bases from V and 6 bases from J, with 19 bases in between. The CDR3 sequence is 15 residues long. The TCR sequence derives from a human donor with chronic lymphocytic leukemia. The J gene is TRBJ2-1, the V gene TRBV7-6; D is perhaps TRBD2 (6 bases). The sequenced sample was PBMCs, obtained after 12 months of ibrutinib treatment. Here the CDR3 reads CASNAIFQGGNEQFF. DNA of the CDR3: TGTGCCAGCAACGCAATCTTTCAGGGAGGCAATGAGCAGTTCTTC. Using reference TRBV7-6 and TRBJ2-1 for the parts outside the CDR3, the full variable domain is GAGVSQSPRYKVTKRGQDVALRCDPISGHVSLYWYRQALGQGPEFLTYFNYEAQQDKSGLPNDRFSAERPEGSISTLTIQRTEQRDSAMYRCASNAIFQGGNEQFFGPGTRLTVL.